The 14 T cell receptor beta chains in this list originate from one sample, sequenced in a study of T cell repertoires in cytomegalovirus infection. One entry per CDR3 protein results from TCRdb running MiXCR on the reads. This sample has some 920,000 distinct CDR3 sequences, with approximately 31% found just once. Their recognized antigens are unknown. The source was cultured CD8+ T cells from PBMCs, collected from culture after CMV antigen stimulation. These receptors all stem from a human donor in good health (CMV status not recorded). Some clones in this sample may be carry-over from other donors' samples.

The chain joins TRBV28 to TRBJ1-4, with D uncertain. Germline V gives CDR1 MDHEN, CDR2 SYDVKM. The germline V and J ends were trimmed by 5 bases and 0 bases, with 10 bases remaining between them. The CDR3 consists of 15 residues. CDR3 DNA: TGTGCCAGCAGTCCCGAACCCGCAACTAATGAAAAACTGTTTTTT. Protein sequence: CASSPEPATNEKLFF. Based on the CDR3 plus reference TRBV28 and TRBJ1-4, the full variable domain is DVKVTQSSRYLVKRTGEKVFLECVQDMDHENMFWYRQDPGLGLRLIYFSYDVKMKEKGDIPEGYSVSREKKERFSLILESASTNQTSMYLCASSPEPATNEKLFFGSGTQLSVL.

The V and J genes are TRBV24-1 and TRBJ2-3, with D tentatively TRBD1 (5 bases). Germline V lookup: CDR1 KGHDR, CDR2 SFDVKD. The CDR3 covers 16 residues. V was shortened by 4 bases and J by 1 base, with 14 bases between the two germline ends. CDR3 amino acids: CATSDRRVVGTDTQYF. For the CDR3, the DNA is TGTGCCACCAGTGACCGCAGGGTGGTGGGCACAGATACGCAGTATTTT.

This clonotype was counted between two and nine times. The V gene is TRBV11-2, the J gene TRBJ2-2; D not certain. CDR3 length: 12 amino acids. Looked up from germline, CDR1 is SGHAT and CDR2 is FQNNGV. The V and J ends lost 3 bases and 7 bases respectively, with 6 bases between them. Here the CDR3 reads CASSFRNGELFF. The CDR3 region has the DNA TGTGCCAGCAGCTTTAGAAACGGGGAGCTGTTTTTT.

The chain couples TRBV15 to TRBJ1-1; tentative D call: TRBD1 (6 bases). Germline assignment: CDR1 LNHNV and CDR2 YYDKDF (reference sequence). The CDR3 extends over 13 amino acids. V gave up 0 bases and J gave up 7 bases, with 9 bases separating them. CDR3 coding DNA: TGTGCCACCAGCAGAGAAGGGGGTGATGAAGCTTTCTTT. It is translated as CATSREGGDEAFF.

The chain joins TRBV6-1 to TRBJ1-5; tentative D call: TRBD1 (5 bases). This CDR3 comprises 14 residues. Germline CDR1 reads MNHNS; CDR2 reads SASEGT. Trimming shortened V by 3 bases and J by 6 bases, and 12 bases separated the two germline ends. CDR3 in amino acids: CASSEWGLGQPQHF. The CDR3 DNA follows: TGTGCCAGCAGTGAGTGGGGGTTAGGTCAGCCCCAGCATTTT.

This clonotype has at least ten counts. The rearrangement joins TRBV7-2 to TRBJ2-1, with 14 nucleotides matching TRBD2. The germline V gene has CDR1 SGHTA and CDR2 FQGNSA. CDR3 size: 14 residues. V lost 11 bases to trimming and J lost 9 bases; unmatched junction nucleotides: 9. For the CDR3, the DNA is TGTGCCGCTGCGACTAGCGGGGGGGCCGGTGAGCAGTTCTTC. This translates into CAAATSGGAGEQFF.

Details on this clonotype: The junction differs from germline at one of its ends, possibly a read error. The chain couples TRBV27 to TRBJ1-1, with 7 bases lining up with TRBD1. The germline V gene encodes CDR1 MNHEY and CDR2 SMNVEV (reference sequence). CDR3 length: 14 amino acids. The CDR3 is CANSTNRGSTEAFF. The CDR3 region has the DNA TGTGCCAACAGTACCAACAGGGGATCGACTGAAGCTTTCTTT.

V gene TRBV2 combines with J gene TRBJ2-2, with D perhaps given as TRBD1 or TRBD2 (5 bases each). The CDR3 covers 17 residues. Per germline, CDR1 SNHLY and CDR2 FYNNEI. Trimming took 8 bases from V and 5 from J, leaving 24 bases between them. The CDR3 loop reads CASPSTTGPKGTGELFF. The CDR3 DNA follows: TGTGCCAGCCCCTCGACCACGGGACCCAAAGGGACCGGGGAGCTGTTTTTT.

This clonotype was detected a few times. V and J are TRBV6-1 and TRBJ1-5; possible D gene TRBD1, 5 bases. V shed 6 bases and J shed 1 base, with 19 bases lying between them. CDR1 is MNHNS, CDR2 SASEGT, per germline. The CDR3 length is 17 residues. This CDR3 is CASSPKPGGLSNQPQHF. The CDR3 DNA reads as TGTGCCAGCAGCCCAAAGCCCGGGGGATTGAGCAATCAGCCCCAGCATTTT.

There are a few counts of this clonotype. The rearrangement links TRBV5-1 to TRBJ1-1; TRBD1 is a possible D gene (6 bases). CDR1 is SGHRS and CDR2 is YFSETQ in the germline V gene. The CDR3 length is 17 residues. Trimming shortened V by 4 bases and J by 1 base, and 20 bases separated the two germline ends. CDR3 nucleotide sequence: TGCGCCAGCAGCCTACAGGGAGCGGGAATCGGGAACACTGAAGCTTTCTTT. Translation: CASSLQGAGIGNTEAFF.

As regards this clonotype: An end of the junction does not agree with germline; a read error may underlie this. The chain carries TRBV20-1 and TRBJ2-5; the match to TRBD2 covers 13 bases. CDR1 and CDR2 (germline): DFQATT, SNEGSKA (reference sequence). This CDR3 region has 18 residues. CDR3 DNA: TGCAGTGCAAGAGAGGGAGGGGGACTAGCGGGGCTCCAAGAGACCCAGTACTTC. Amino acids: CSAREGGGLAGLQETQYF.

The chain carries TRBV6-2 or TRBV6-3 and TRBJ1-1; D call uncertain. V shed 3 bases and J shed 3 bases, with 11 bases lying between them. The CDR3 runs 14 residues. Germline V lookup: CDR1 MNHEY, CDR2 SVGEGT. CDR3 residues: CASSYPYQDTEAFF. DNA for the CDR3: TGTGCCAGCAGTTATCCTTACCAGGACACTGAAGCTTTCTTT.

This clonotype was picked up a small number of times. The gene calls are TRBV4-1 and TRBJ2-7; D remains unclear. V shed 4 bases and J shed 0 bases, with 10 bases lying between them. Germline V gene sequence: CDR1 MGHRA, CDR2 YSYEKL. The CDR3 loop spans 14 amino acids. CDR3 coding DNA: TGCGCCAGCAGCCTGCACCTGGGCTCCTACGAGCAGTACTTC. It specifies CASSLHLGSYEQYF.

This rearrangement joins TRBV12-3 or TRBV12-4 to TRBJ1-2, with unresolved D. The CDR3 consists of 11 residues. Trimming removed 8 bases at V and 7 bases at J, with 11 bases between. DNA for the CDR3: TGTGCCAGCCAAGGTTACCCTGGCTACACCTTC. Translation gives CASQGYPGYTF.